This passage covers 2 T cell receptor beta chains from one sample sequenced in a study of cytomegalovirus exposure and HLA in healthy donors. PCR employed 60 Vbeta and 13 Jbeta primers. Assay used: immunoSEQ multiplex PCR; TCRdb lists only in-frame clones, some missing. Altogether 70,000 to 85,000 clones are present, more than 50% being singletons, with the ten largest covering more than 3.5%. Material: PBMCs. The source is a male donor in good health and CMV-seropositive.

This sequence joins TRBV9 and TRBJ2-1, with TRBD2 matching 10 bases. Germline-derived CDR1 and CDR2 are SGDLS and YYNGEE. The CDR3 is made up of 17 amino acids. V gave up 0 bases and J gave up 4 bases; unmatched junction bases: 7. The CDR3 DNA reads TGTGCCAGCAGCGTAGAGCGAGCGGGGGGGACATACAATGAGCAGTTCTTC. Its protein is CASSVERAGGTYNEQFF.

The chain recombines TRBV27 with TRBJ2-7, with a tentative D call TRBD1 (6 bases). The germline V and J ends were trimmed by 4 bases and 6 bases, with 13 bases remaining between them. The CDR3 has 13 amino acids. Germline V gene sequence: CDR1 MNHEY, CDR2 SMNVEV (reference sequence). CDR3 region: CASSSGTTCEQYF. For the CDR3, the DNA is TGTGCCAGCAGTTCTGGGACAACGTGCGAGCAGTACTTC.